The 28 T cell receptor beta chains reported below all come from one sample, sequenced in a study of blood T cell repertoires in COVID-19. TCRdb keeps only in-frame clones here, not all; method: immunoSEQ multiplex PCR. The sample has approximately 310,000 clones, 70% to 90% seen once; the top ten hold roughly 2.2%. Sequenced sample: PBMCs or T cells enriched from blood (not recorded which). The receptors stem from a man aged 30 to 45 who had recovered from COVID-19.

The chain's CDR3 is CASSPRSVTGTNTGELFF. The CDR3 region has the DNA TGTGCCAGCTCACCACGGTCGGTTACAGGAACGAACACCGGGGAGCTGTTTTTT. The chain employs TRBV18 and TRBJ2-2; a possible D gene is TRBD1 (5 bases). Germline CDR1 KGHSH, CDR2 LQKENI. The CDR3 is made up of 18 amino acids. V was trimmed by 1 base and J by 0 bases, leaving 15 bases between them.

This chain links TRBV7-3 with TRBJ1-1; TRBD1 aligns across 7 bases. The CDR3 length is 15 residues. V lost 2 bases and J lost 7; bases outside the gene matches: 10. CDR1 and CDR2 from the germline V gene are SGHTA and FQGTGA. CDR3 DNA: TGTGCCAGCAGCTTAGAAGGTAGGGGGCGGAGTGAAGCTTTCTTT. It is translated as CASSLEGRGRSEAFF. Full variable domain (outside the CDR3, taken from reference TRBV7-3 and TRBJ1-1): GAGVSQTPSNKVTEKGKYVELRCDPISGHTALYWYRQSLGQGPEFLIYFQGTGAADDSGLPNDRFFAVRPEGSVSTLKIQRTERGDSAVYLCASSLEGRGRSEAFFGQGTRLTVV.

This clone was picked up a small number of times. The V gene is TRBV2, the J gene TRBJ1-1; D is undetermined. The V gene lost 6 bases and the J gene lost 1 base, with 9 bases spanning the gap. The germline CDR1 and CDR2 sequences are SNHLY and FYNNEI. This CDR3 region has 13 residues. For the CDR3, the DNA is TGTGCCAGCAGCCGTCGGGAGAACACTGAAGCTTTCTTT. Protein sequence: CASSRRENTEAFF.

The chain recombines TRBV9 with TRBJ2-5, with 12 nucleotides matching TRBD2. Germline CDR1 SGDLS, CDR2 YYNGEE. J gave up 5 bases and V 3 bases, and 17 bases lay outside the gene matches. The CDR3 length is 19 residues. CDR3: CASSATSGGAMRIYETQYF. DNA for the CDR3: TGTGCCAGCAGCGCGACTAGCGGGGGCGCTATGCGTATATACGAGACCCAGTACTTC.

The chain combines TRBV2 with TRBJ2-7, with TRBD1 identical over 9 bases. The junction had 18 bases not matched to a gene; V was cut back by 6 bases and J by 0 bases. This CDR3 contains 19 residues. The germline V gene has CDR1 SNHLY and CDR2 FYNNEI. The CDR3: CASSDEQGALTANSYEQYF. CDR3 DNA: TGTGCCAGCAGCGACGAACAGGGGGCTCTTACTGCTAACTCCTACGAGCAGTACTTC. The whole variable domain, filled in from reference TRBV2 and TRBJ2-7, reads EPEVTQTPSHQVTQMGQEVILRCVPISNHLYFYWYRQILGQKVEFLVSFYNNEISEKSEIFDDQFSVERPDGSNFTLKIRSTKLEDSAMYFCASSDEQGALTANSYEQYFGPGTRLTVT.

The chain carries TRBV6-1 and TRBJ1-2, with TRBD1 matching 9 bases. The CDR3 sequence is 16 residues long. V lost 2 bases, J lost 8 bases, and 12 bases stayed unmatched. The V gene's germline CDR1 is MNHNS and CDR2 SASEGT. CDR3 in amino acids: CASSENVGTGYLGYTF. For the CDR3, the DNA is TGTGCCAGCAGTGAAAATGTTGGGACAGGGTATTTGGGCTACACCTTC.

The sample holds a few counts of this clone. V usage is TRBV5-6 and J usage is TRBJ1-1, with D unresolved. CDR1 and CDR2 (germline): SGHDT, YYEEEE. The V and J ends lost 1 base and 7 bases respectively, with 8 bases between them. This CDR3 contains 12 residues. CDR3 coding DNA: TGTGCCAGCAGCTTGTCCAGGTATGAAGCTTTCTTT. Translated: CASSLSRYEAFF.

As regards this clone: Other nucleotide sequences in the sample specify the same CDR3. The genes are TRBV18 and TRBJ1-2; the D gene is possibly TRBD1 (6 bases). V lost 0 bases to trimming and J lost 4 bases, with 9 bases between them. CDR1 is KGHSH, CDR2 LQKENI, per germline. This CDR3 has 14 amino acids. The CDR3 loop reads CASSPPGQSYGYTF. In DNA, the CDR3 is TGTGCCAGCTCACCACCGGGACAAAGCTATGGCTACACCTTC. The entire variable domain, with the rest obtained from reference TRBV18 and TRBJ1-2, is as follows: NAGVMQNPRHLVRRRGQEARLRCSPMKGHSHVYWYRQLPEEGLKFMVYLQKENIIDESGMPKERFSAEFPKEGPSILRIQQVVRGDSAAYFCASSPPGQSYGYTFGSGTRLTVV.

The genes are TRBV19 and TRBJ2-1, with 7 bases fitting TRBD2. This CDR3 is 15 amino acids long. With V trimmed by 9 bases and J by 3 bases, 11 bases remained unmatched. The germline CDR1 and CDR2 sequences are LNHDA and SQIVND (reference sequence). The CDR3 loop reads CASRPSGAFYNEQFF. The CDR3 DNA reads TGTGCCAGCCGACCGAGCGGGGCGTTCTACAATGAGCAGTTCTTC.

This clone was recorded a few times. V and J are TRBV7-2 and TRBJ1-1, with 7 bases fitting TRBD1. Germline CDR1 SGHTA, CDR2 FQGNSA. With 3 bases clipped from V and 1 base from J, the junction kept 14 bases outside the gene matches. The CDR3 contains 18 residues. The CDR3 reads CASSFGWGQTGKNTEAFF. The DNA for the CDR3 is TGTGCCAGCAGCTTCGGATGGGGTCAGACAGGGAAGAACACTGAAGCTTTCTTT.

The sample holds a few counts of this clone. The CDR3 DNA sequence: TGTGCCAGCAGCGGGATCGGGACTGAACTTGAAGCTTTCTTT. This gives the protein CASSGIGTELEAFF. V usage is TRBV9 and J usage is TRBJ1-1; possible D gene TRBD1, 5 bases. V was shortened by 3 bases and J by 7 bases, with 16 bases between the two germline ends. This CDR3 has 14 amino acids. Germline V CDR1 and CDR2: SGDLS, YYNGEE.

This clone was observed a single time. The V call is TRBV6-2 or TRBV6-3, the J call TRBJ2-1, with 10 bases matching TRBD2. The V gene's germline CDR1 is MNHEY and CDR2 SVGEGT. The trim removed 4 bases at V and 7 bases at J, leaving 4 bases unmatched. The CDR3 sequence is 14 residues long. CDR3 in DNA: TGTGCCAGCAGTTTCAGCGGGGGGGCTAATGAGCAGTTCTTC. It specifies CASSFSGGANEQFF.

The CDR3 DNA reads as TGTGCCAGCAGCCGAGGCAGACTAGCACCCCACGAGCAGTACTTC. It specifies CASSRGRLAPHEQYF. This sequence joins TRBV7-9 and TRBJ2-7, with 7 positions matching TRBD2. There are 15 residues in the CDR3. V lost 5 bases to trimming and J lost 5 bases; unmatched junction nucleotides: 12. CDR1 is SEHNR and CDR2 is FQNEAQ in the germline V gene (reference sequence). Full variable domain (rest looked up from reference TRBV7-9 and TRBJ2-7): DTGVSQNPRHKITKRGQNVTFRCDPISEHNRLYWYRQTLGQGPEFLTYFQNEAQLEKSRLLSDRFSAERPKGSFSTLEIQRTEQGDSAMYLCASSRGRLAPHEQYFGPGTRLTVT.

The chain is built from TRBV2 and TRBJ1-6; D perhaps matches TRBD1 (5 bases). The CDR3 length is 15 residues. Germline-derived CDR1 and CDR2 are SNHLY and FYNNEI. Deletions cut 7 bases from V and 8 bases from J, with 18 bases between. Here the CDR3 DNA reads TGTGCCAGCAAACCTAGGACACCAAGGGATTCACCCCTCCACTTT. This sequence encodes CASKPRTPRDSPLHF. Full variable domain (rest looked up from reference TRBV2 and TRBJ1-6): EPEVTQTPSHQVTQMGQEVILRCVPISNHLYFYWYRQILGQKVEFLVSFYNNEISEKSEIFDDQFSVERPDGSNFTLKIRSTKLEDSAMYFCASKPRTPRDSPLHFGNGTRLTVT.

V and J are TRBV5-1 and TRBJ2-7; 9 nucleotides align to TRBD1. Germline V lookup: CDR1 SGHRS, CDR2 YFSETQ. CDR3 length: 16 residues. The junction had 5 bases not matched to a gene; V was cut back by 1 base and J by 0 bases. The CDR3 spells CASSLFGTGTSYEQYF. Written as DNA, the CDR3 is TGCGCCAGCAGCTTGTTTGGGACAGGGACCTCCTACGAGCAGTACTTC.

The chain couples TRBV5-1 to TRBJ2-7; perhaps TRBD1 as D (6 bases). This CDR3 has 16 amino acids. Per germline, CDR1 SGHRS and CDR2 YFSETQ. The ends were cut back, 4 bases at V and 3 bases at J, with 20 bases in the middle. CDR3 residues: CASSQTGSTGIYEQYF. The DNA for the CDR3 is TGCGCCAGCAGCCAAACCGGATCGACAGGTATCTACGAGCAGTACTTC.

The V call is TRBV11-3, the J call TRBJ2-7, with 8 positions matching TRBD1. Germline V gene data show CDR1 as SGHNT and CDR2 as YENEEA. This CDR3 is 14 amino acids long. V was pared by 4 bases and J by 0 bases, with 2 bases of the junction left unmatched. The chain's CDR3 is CASSSQGASYEQYF. CDR3 nucleotides: TGTGCCAGCAGCTCGCAGGGGGCCTCCTACGAGCAGTACTTC.

This chain links TRBV6-5 with TRBJ1-3, with D possibly TRBD1 on 5 matching bases. This CDR3 is 13 amino acids long. Trimming removed 2 bases at V and 7 bases at J, with 9 bases between. CDR1 MNHEY and CDR2 SVGAGI come from the germline V gene. CDR3 DNA sequence: TGTGCCAGCAGTTACGGCAGGGCCAACACCATATATTTT. Translating gives CASSYGRANTIYF.

This chain connects TRBV20-1 to TRBJ1-3, with D possibly TRBD1 on 6 matching bases. The germline V gene encodes CDR1 DFQATT and CDR2 SNEGSKA (reference sequence). This CDR3 contains 11 residues. Trimming left V 4 bases short and J 13 bases short, with 14 bases between. The chain's CDR3 is CSANSGGRIYF. CDR3 DNA: TGCAGTGCTAACTCGGGGGGCAGGATATATTTT.

The J gene is TRBJ2-3, the V gene TRBV19, with D hard to call. The CDR3 runs 11 residues. From germline, CDR1 is LNHDA and CDR2 SQIVND (reference sequence). Trimming pared 7 bases from V and 5 bases from J, leaving 7 bases between. CDR3 DNA sequence: TGTGCCAGTAAGTCCGGAGATACGCAGTATTTT. Amino acids: CASKSGDTQYF.

The chain links TRBV9 to TRBJ1-1, with no clear D. Germline-derived CDR1 and CDR2 are SGDLS and YYNGEE. The ends were cut back, 4 bases at V and 1 base at J, with 20 bases in the middle. The length of the CDR3 is 17 residues. The CDR3 DNA is TGTGCCAGCAGCAACGAGGGCCTCAGGTCAGGGAACACTGAAGCTTTCTTT. This translates into CASSNEGLRSGNTEAFF.

CDR3 DNA: TGTGCCACCAGTGATCCCGGACTAGCGGGGGGGCGCAATGAGCAGTTCTTC. Its protein product is CATSDPGLAGGRNEQFF. This chain uses TRBV24-1 with TRBJ2-1; TRBD2 matches 15 bases. Trimming cost V 3 bases and J 6 bases; bases outside gene matches: 5. The V gene's germline CDR1 is KGHDR and CDR2 SFDVKD. CDR3 size: 17 residues.

The chain joins TRBV10-3 to TRBJ2-7; a weak D match, TRBD1 (6 bases). The CDR3 length is 13 residues. The germline CDR1 and CDR2 sequences are ENHRY and SYGVKD. V dropped 8 bases and J dropped 5 bases, with 16 bases sitting between them. This CDR3 is CAISLKGDDEQYF. The DNA for the CDR3 is TGTGCCATCTCTTTGAAGGGGGACGACGAGCAGTACTTC.

The chain combines TRBV7-9 with TRBJ1-1; 7 bases agree with TRBD1. CDR1 is SEHNR and CDR2 is FQNEAQ in the germline V gene (reference sequence). CDR3 size: 13 residues. J lost 7 bases, V lost 1 base, and 3 bases had no gene match. CDR3: CASSLGGQIEAFF. In DNA form, the CDR3 reads TGTGCCAGCAGCTTAGGGGGACAGATTGAAGCTTTCTTT.

Remarks on this clone: The identical CDR3 is also encoded by other nucleotide sequences in the sample. The rearrangement links TRBV9 to TRBJ1-1; D might be TRBD1 (5 bases). V was cut by 0 bases and J by 0 bases, with 9 bases left in between. Germline CDR1 reads SGDLS; CDR2 reads YYNGEE. This CDR3 comprises 15 residues. In DNA form, the CDR3 reads TGTGCCAGCAGCGTAGACCCAGGGATGAACACTGAAGCTTTCTTT. This gives the protein CASSVDPGMNTEAFF. Using reference TRBV9 and TRBJ1-1 for the parts outside the CDR3, the full variable domain is DSGVTQTPKHLITATGQRVTLRCSPRSGDLSVYWYQQSLDQGLQFLIQYYNGEERAKGNILERFSAQQFPDLHSELNLSSLELGDSALYFCASSVDPGMNTEAFFGQGTRLTVV.

V usage is TRBV18 and J usage is TRBJ2-2; tentative D call: TRBD1 (6 bases). This CDR3 has 17 residues. Germline V CDR1 and CDR2: KGHSH, LQKENI. V was shortened by 8 bases and J by 4 bases, with 23 bases between the two germline ends. CDR3 nucleotides: TGTGCCAGCGGACCTCAAACAGGGAGAGGACGCACCGGGGAGCTGTTTTTT. This translates into CASGPQTGRGRTGELFF.

The chain employs TRBV19 and TRBJ1-1; unclear D gene. Germline V gene sequence: CDR1 LNHDA, CDR2 SQIVND (reference sequence). V dropped 2 bases and J dropped 3 bases, with 10 bases sitting between them. This CDR3 has 14 residues. The CDR3 here is CASSIRGPYTEAFF. CDR3 bases: TGTGCCAGTAGTATACGCGGGCCTTACACTGAAGCTTTCTTT.

The chain joins TRBV24-1 to TRBJ2-1; 8 bases agree with TRBD2. Per the germline V gene, CDR1 is KGHDR and CDR2 is SFDVKD. This CDR3 has 15 residues. J was trimmed by 7 bases and V by 0 bases; bases with no gene match: 4. DNA for the CDR3: TGTGCCACCAGTGATTTGGGACTAGCTCGGAATGAGCAGTTCTTC. This sequence encodes CATSDLGLARNEQFF.